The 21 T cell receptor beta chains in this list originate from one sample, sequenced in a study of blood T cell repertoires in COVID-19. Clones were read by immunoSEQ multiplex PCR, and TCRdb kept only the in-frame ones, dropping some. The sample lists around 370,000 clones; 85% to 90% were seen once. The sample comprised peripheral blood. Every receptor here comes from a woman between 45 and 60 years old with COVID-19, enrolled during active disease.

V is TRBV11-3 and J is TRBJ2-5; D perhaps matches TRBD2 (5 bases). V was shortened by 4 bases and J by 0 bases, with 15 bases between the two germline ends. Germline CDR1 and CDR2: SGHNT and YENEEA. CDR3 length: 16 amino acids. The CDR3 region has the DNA TGTGCCAGCAGCTCCCGGCTCTTGCGGGACCAAGAGACCCAGTACTTC. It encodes CASSSRLLRDQETQYF. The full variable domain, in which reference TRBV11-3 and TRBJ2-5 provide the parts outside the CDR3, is EAGVVQSPRYKIIEKKQPVAFWCNPISGHNTLYWYLQNLGQGPELLIRYENEEAVDDSQLPKDRFSAERLKGVDSTLKIQPAELGDSAVYLCASSSRLLRDQETQYFGPGTRLLVL.

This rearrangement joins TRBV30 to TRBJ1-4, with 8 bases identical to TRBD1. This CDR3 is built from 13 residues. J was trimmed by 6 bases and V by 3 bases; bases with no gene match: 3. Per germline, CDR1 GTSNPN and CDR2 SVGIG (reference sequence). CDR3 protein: CAWRYRGYEKLFF. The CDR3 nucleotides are TGTGCCTGGAGGTACAGGGGGTATGAAAAACTGTTTTTT.

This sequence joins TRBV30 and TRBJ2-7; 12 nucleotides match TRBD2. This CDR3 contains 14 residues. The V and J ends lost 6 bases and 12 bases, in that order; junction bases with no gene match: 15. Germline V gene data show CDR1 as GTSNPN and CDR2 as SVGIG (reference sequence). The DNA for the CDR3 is TGTGCCTGTCCCGGACTAGCGGGGTCTTTAGAGTTGTACTTC. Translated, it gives CACPGLAGSLELYF.

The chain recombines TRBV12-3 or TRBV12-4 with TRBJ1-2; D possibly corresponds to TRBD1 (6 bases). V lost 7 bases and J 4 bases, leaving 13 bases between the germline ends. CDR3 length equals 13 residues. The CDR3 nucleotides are TGTGCCAGCAAATTCAGGGGCGGCTATGGCTACACCTTC. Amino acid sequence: CASKFRGGYGYTF.

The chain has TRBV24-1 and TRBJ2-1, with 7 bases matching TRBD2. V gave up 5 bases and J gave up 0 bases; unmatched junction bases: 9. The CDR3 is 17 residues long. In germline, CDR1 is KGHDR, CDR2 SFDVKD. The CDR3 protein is CATSGVETSASYNEQFF. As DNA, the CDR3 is TGTGCCACCAGTGGGGTTGAAACTAGCGCCTCCTACAATGAGCAGTTCTTC.

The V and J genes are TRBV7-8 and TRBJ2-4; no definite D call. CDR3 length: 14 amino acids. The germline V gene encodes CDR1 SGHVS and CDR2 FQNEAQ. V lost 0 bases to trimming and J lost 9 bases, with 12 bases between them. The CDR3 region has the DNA TGTGCCAGCAGCTTAGCTGGGTCCTCAGGCATTCAGTACTTC. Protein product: CASSLAGSSGIQYF.

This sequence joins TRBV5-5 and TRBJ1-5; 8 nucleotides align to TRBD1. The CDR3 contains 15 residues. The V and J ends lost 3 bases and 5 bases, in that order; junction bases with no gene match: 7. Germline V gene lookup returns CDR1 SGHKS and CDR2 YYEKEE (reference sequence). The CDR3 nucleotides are TGTGCCAGCAGCTCGTCAGGGGGCGCGGATCAGCCCCAGCATTTT. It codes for CASSSSGGADQPQHF.

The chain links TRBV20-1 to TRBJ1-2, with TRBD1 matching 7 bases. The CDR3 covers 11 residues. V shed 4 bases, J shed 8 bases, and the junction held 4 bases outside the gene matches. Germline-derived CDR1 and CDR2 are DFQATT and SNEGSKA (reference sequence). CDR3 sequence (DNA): TGCAGTGCTACCGGGACAGCCGGCTACACCTTC. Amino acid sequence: CSATGTAGYTF.

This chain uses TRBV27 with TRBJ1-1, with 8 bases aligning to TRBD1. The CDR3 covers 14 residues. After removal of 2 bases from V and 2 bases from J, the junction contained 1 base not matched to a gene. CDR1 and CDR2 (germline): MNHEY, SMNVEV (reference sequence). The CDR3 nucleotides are TGTGCCAGCAGTTTACAGGGGGCTAACACTGAAGCTTTCTTT. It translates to CASSLQGANTEAFF.

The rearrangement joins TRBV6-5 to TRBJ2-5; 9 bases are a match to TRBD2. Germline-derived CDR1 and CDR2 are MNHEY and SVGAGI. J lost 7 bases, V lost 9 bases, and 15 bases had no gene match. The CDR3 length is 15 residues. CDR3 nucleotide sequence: TGTGCCAGTGGGCGGGGTAGCGGGAGTTCGGGGACCCAGTACTTC. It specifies CASGRGSGSSGTQYF.

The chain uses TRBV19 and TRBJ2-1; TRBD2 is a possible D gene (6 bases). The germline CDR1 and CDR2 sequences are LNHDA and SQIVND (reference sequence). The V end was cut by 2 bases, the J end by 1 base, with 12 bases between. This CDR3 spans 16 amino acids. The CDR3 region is CASSISGTPSYNEQFF. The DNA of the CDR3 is TGTGCCAGTAGTATATCCGGGACTCCTTCCTACAATGAGCAGTTCTTC. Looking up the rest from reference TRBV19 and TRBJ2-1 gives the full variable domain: DGGITQSPKYLFRKEGQNVTLSCEQNLNHDAMYWYRQDPGQGLRLIYYSQIVNDFQKGDIAEGYSVSREKKESFPLTVTSAQKNPTAFYLCASSISGTPSYNEQFFGPGTRLTVL.

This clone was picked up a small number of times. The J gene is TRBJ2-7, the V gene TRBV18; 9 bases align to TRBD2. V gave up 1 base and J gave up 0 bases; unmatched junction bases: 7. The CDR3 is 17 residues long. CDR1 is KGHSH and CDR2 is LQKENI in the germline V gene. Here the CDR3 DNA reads TGTGCCAGCTCACCACTCCCACTAGCGGGCAGCTCCTACGAGCAGTACTTC. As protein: CASSPLPLAGSSYEQYF.

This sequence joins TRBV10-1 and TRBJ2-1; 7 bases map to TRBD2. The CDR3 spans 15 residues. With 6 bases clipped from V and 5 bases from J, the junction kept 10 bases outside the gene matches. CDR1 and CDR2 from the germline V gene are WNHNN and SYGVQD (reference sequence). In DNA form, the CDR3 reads TGCGCCAGCAGCGCCCCCGGAGCGGGACACAATGAGCAGTTCTTC. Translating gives CASSAPGAGHNEQFF.

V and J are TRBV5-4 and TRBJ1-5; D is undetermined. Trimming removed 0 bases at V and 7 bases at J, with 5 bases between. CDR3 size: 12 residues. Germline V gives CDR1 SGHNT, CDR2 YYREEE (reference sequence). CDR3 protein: CASSLDSQPQHF. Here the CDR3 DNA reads TGTGCCAGCAGCTTGGACTCACAGCCCCAGCATTTT. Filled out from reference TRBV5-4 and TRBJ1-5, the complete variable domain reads ETGVTQSPTHLIKTRGQQVTLRCSSQSGHNTVSWYQQALGQGPQFIFQYYREEENGRGNFPPRFSGLQFPNYSSELNVNALELDDSALYLCASSLDSQPQHFGDGTRLSIL.

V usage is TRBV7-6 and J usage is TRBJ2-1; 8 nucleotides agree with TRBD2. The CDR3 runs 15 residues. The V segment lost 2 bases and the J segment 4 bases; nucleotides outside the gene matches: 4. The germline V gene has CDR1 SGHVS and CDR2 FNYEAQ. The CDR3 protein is CASSLMSGSYNEQFF. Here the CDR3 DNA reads TGTGCCAGCAGCTTAATGAGCGGGAGTTACAATGAGCAGTTCTTC.

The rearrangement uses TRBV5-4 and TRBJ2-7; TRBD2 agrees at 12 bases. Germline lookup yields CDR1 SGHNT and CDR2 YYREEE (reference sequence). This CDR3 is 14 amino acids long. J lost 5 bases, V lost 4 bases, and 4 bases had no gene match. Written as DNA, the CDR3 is TGTGCCAGCAGCCTGACTAGCGGGAGACACGAGCAGTACTTC. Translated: CASSLTSGRHEQYF. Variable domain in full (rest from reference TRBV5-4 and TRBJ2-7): ETGVTQSPTHLIKTRGQQVTLRCSSQSGHNTVSWYQQALGQGPQFIFQYYREEENGRGNFPPRFSGLQFPNYSSELNVNALELDDSALYLCASSLTSGRHEQYFGPGTRLTVT.

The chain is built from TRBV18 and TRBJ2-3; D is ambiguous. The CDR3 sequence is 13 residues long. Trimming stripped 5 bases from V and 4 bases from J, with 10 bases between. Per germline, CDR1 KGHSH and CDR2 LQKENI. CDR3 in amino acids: CASSGRVSDTQYF. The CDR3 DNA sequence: TGTGCCAGCTCAGGCCGGGTCTCAGATACGCAGTATTTT.

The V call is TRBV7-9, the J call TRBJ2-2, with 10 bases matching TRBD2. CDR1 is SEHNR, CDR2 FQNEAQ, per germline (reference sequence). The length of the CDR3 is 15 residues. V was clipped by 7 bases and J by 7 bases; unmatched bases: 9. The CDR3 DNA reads TGTGCCAGCACCGCTAGCGGGAGTGGATACGGGGAGCTGTTTTTT. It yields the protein CASTASGSGYGELFF.

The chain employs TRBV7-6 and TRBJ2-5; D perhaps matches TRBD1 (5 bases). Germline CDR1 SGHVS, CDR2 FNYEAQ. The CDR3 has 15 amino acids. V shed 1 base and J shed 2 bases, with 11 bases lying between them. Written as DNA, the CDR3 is TGTGCCAGCAGCTTAGTCAAAGGGGTTCAAGAGACCCAGTACTTC. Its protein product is CASSLVKGVQETQYF.

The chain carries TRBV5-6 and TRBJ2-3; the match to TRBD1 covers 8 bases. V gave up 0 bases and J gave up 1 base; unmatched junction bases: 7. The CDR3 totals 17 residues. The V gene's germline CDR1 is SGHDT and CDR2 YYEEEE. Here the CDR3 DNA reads TGTGCCAGCAGCTTGGACATAGGACAGGGACGCACAGATACGCAGTATTTT. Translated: CASSLDIGQGRTDTQYF.

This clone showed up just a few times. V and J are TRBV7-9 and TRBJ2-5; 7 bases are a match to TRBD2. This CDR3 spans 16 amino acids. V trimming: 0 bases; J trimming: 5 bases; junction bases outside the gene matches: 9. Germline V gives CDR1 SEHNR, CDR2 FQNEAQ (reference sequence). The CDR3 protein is CASSLAGGGPRETQYF. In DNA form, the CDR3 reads TGTGCCAGCAGCTTAGCCGGGGGAGGGCCAAGGGAGACCCAGTACTTC.